A selection of T cell receptor beta chains follows, all from one sample in a study of CD8+CD57+ T cells in acquired aplastic anemia. Each CDR3 protein gets one entry after TCRdb re-called the reads with MiXCR. The data contain around 190,000 distinct CDR3 sequences, about half of them seen just once; the ten biggest clones take up 13%. The material sequenced was sorted CD4+, CD8+, or CD8+CD57+ T cells (not recorded which) from PBMCs. The receptor set was obtained from a human donor with aplastic anemia. Each CDR3 is given with its conserved first and last residue. A D gene is named only where the DNA matches it firmly. Size tells how often a clone was seen (once, few, many) or the class of an expanded clone, and some rows leave it out.

V gene,clone size,J gene,D gene,CDR3 protein,CDR3 DNA
TRBV7-6,-,TRBJ2-1,-,CASSSLWYGDNEQFF,TGTGCCAGCAGCTCCCTCTGGTATGGGGACAATGAGCAGTTCTTC
TRBV19,many,TRBJ1-5,-,CASSTVHGGYSYSGNQPQHF,TGTGCCAGTAGTACGGTTCACGGGGGTTACAGCTATAGTGGCAATCAGCCCCAGCATTTT
TRBV7-3,-,TRBJ1-6,-,CASSNQGGSPLHF,TGTGCCAGCAGCAACCAGGGAGGGTCACCCCTCCACTTT
TRBV9,many,TRBJ2-7,-,CASSVGRAPTSSEQYF,TGTGCCAGCAGCGTAGGCAGGGCTCCGACATCCAGCGAGCAGTACTTC
TRBV12-3/TRBV12-4,-,TRBJ2-2,TRBD2,CASSFTSGGAGGELFF,TGTGCCAGCAGTTTTACTAGCGGGGGGGCAGGCGGGGAGCTGTTTTTT
TRBV10-1,few,TRBJ2-1,TRBD2,CASTSGTSGRYEQFF,TGCGCCAGCACCTCCGGGACTAGCGGGAGGTATGAGCAGTTCTTC
TRBV19,many,TRBJ2-6,-,CASSIGTNSGANVLTF,TGTGCCAGTAGTATTGGGACGAACTCTGGGGCCAACGTCCTGACTTTC
TRBV19,many,TRBJ2-2,TRBD1,CASRGQGTNTGELFF,TGTGCCAGTAGAGGACAGGGGACGAACACCGGGGAGCTGTTTTTT
TRBV3-1,few,TRBJ2-3,-,CASKQGSTDTQYF,TGTGCCAGCAAGCAGGGCAGCACAGATACGCAGTATTTT
TRBV7-8,many,TRBJ1-3,-,CASSRDISGNTIYF,TGTGCCAGCAGCCGCGATATCTCTGGAAACACCATATATTTT
TRBV10-1,-,TRBJ2-1,-,CASSERSANNEQFF,TGCGCCAGCAGTGAGCGAAGTGCGAACAATGAGCAGTTCTTC
TRBV2,-,TRBJ1-1,-,CASNQGRRNTEAFF,TGTGCCAGCAACCAGGGTAGGAGAAACACTGAAGCTTTCTTT
TRBV5-5,many,TRBJ1-5,-,CASSTSGDQPQHF,TGTGCCAGCAGCACCTCGGGCGATCAGCCCCAGCATTTT
TRBV20-1,many,TRBJ1-3,-,CSARELQGPGNTIYF,TGCAGTGCTAGAGAACTGCAGGGACCTGGAAACACCATATATTTT
TRBV11-2,-,TRBJ1-1,-,CASSPTYTEAFF,TGTGCCAGCAGTCCCACGTACACTGAAGCTTTCTTT
TRBV19,many,TRBJ1-1,TRBD1,CASSIRDRGMNTEAFF,TGTGCCAGTAGTATTCGTGACAGGGGCATGAACACTGAAGCTTTCTTT
TRBV6-1,few,TRBJ1-2,-,CASSAQVGVYGYTF,TGTGCCAGCAGTGCCCAGGTGGGTGTCTATGGCTACACCTTC
TRBV20-1,many,TRBJ2-3,TRBD1,CSAGTGGRTDTQYF,TGCAGTGCTGGGACAGGGGGTCGGACAGATACGCAGTATTTT
TRBV20-1,many,TRBJ1-2,-,CSAVQGLNYGYTF,TGCAGTGCTGTACAGGGATTGAACTATGGCTACACCTTC
TRBV5-1,once,TRBJ1-2,TRBD1,CASSLAGTGGVYGYTF,TGCGCCAGCAGCTTGGCCGGGACAGGGGGCGTCTATGGCTACACCTTC
TRBV11-2,-,TRBJ2-3,TRBD2,CASSSLAGTNTDTQYF,TGTGCCAGCAGCTCTCTAGCGGGAACCAACACAGATACGCAGTATTTT
TRBV12-3/TRBV12-4,many,TRBJ2-7,TRBD1,CASKRDRGHEQYF,TGTGCCAGCAAACGGGACAGGGGCCACGAGCAGTACTTC
TRBV20-1,-,TRBJ2-3,-,CSARDRAGADTQYF,TGCAGTGCTAGAGATCGCGCAGGGGCAGATACGCAGTATTTT
TRBV20-1,many,TRBJ2-3,TRBD2,CSARPPSGGRDTQYF,TGCAGTGCTAGACCGCCTAGCGGGGGGAGAGATACGCAGTATTTT
TRBV5-1,-,TRBJ2-5,TRBD2,CASSYPAGLAGEQETQYF,TGCGCCAGCAGCTATCCAGCTGGGCTAGCGGGGGAGCAAGAGACCCAGTACTTC
TRBV7-6,many,TRBJ2-2,TRBD1,CASSFQGAGTGELFF,TGTGCCAGCAGCTTTCAGGGGGCGGGCACCGGGGAGCTGTTTTTT
TRBV6-1,once,TRBJ1-2,TRBD1,CASRGGQGFYGYTF,TGTGCCAGCAGAGGGGGACAGGGATTCTATGGCTACACCTTC
TRBV5-6,once,TRBJ2-7,-,CASSLMGIDEQYF,TGTGCCAGCAGCTTGATGGGGATCGACGAGCAGTACTTC
TRBV30,few,TRBJ1-5,TRBD1,CAWSVRGTVFNQPQHF,TGTGCCTGGAGTGTACGAGGGACAGTCTTCAATCAGCCCCAGCATTTT
TRBV2,many,TRBJ1-4,-,CASSEWASNEKLFF,TGTGCCAGCAGTGAATGGGCCTCTAATGAAAAACTGTTTTTT
TRBV15,-,TRBJ1-5,-,CATSREAGSNQPQHF,TGTGCCACCAGCAGAGAGGCAGGTAGCAATCAGCCCCAGCATTTT
TRBV6-1,-,TRBJ2-4,TRBD2,CASRTGGENIQYF,TGTGCCAGCAGGACGGGAGGGGAGAACATTCAGTACTTC
TRBV19,many,TRBJ2-5,-,CASSKSGKGAETQYF,TGTGCCAGTAGTAAATCGGGGAAGGGTGCGGAGACCCAGTACTTC
TRBV19,once,TRBJ1-1,-,CASSTREAEAFF,TGTGCCAGTAGTACGCGGGAGGCTGAAGCTTTCTTT
TRBV25-1,-,TRBJ1-2,-,CASSERAGTYGYTF,TGTGCCAGCAGTGAACGGGCAGGTACCTATGGCTACACCTTC
TRBV7-2,many,TRBJ2-2,-,CASSPSRDTGELFF,TGTGCCAGCAGCCCATCACGGGACACCGGGGAGCTGTTTTTT
TRBV12-3/TRBV12-4,few,TRBJ2-7,-,CASSLAGGSYEQYF,TGTGCCAGCAGTTTAGCAGGGGGCTCCTACGAGCAGTACTTC
TRBV19,-,TRBJ2-7,-,CASSIQGFGEQYF,TGTGCCAGTAGTATACAGGGGTTCGGGGAGCAGTACTTC
TRBV7-9,-,TRBJ2-5,TRBD1,CASSSNQGATTETQYF,TGTGCCAGCAGCTCAAACCAGGGGGCGACGACGGAGACCCAGTACTTC
TRBV20-1,-,TRBJ2-1,TRBD2,CSARDGGGYNEQFF,TGCAGTGCTAGAGATGGCGGGGGGTACAATGAGCAGTTCTTC
TRBV7-8,-,TRBJ1-4,-,CASSLGTGGKLFF,TGTGCCAGCAGCTTAGGGACGGGGGGAAAACTGTTTTTT
TRBV15,-,TRBJ2-1,-,CATSMGRGPYNEQFF,TGTGCCACCAGCATGGGTCGGGGCCCCTACAATGAGCAGTTCTTC
TRBV6-1,many,TRBJ1-2,TRBD1,CASSGQDRVGGYTF,TGTGCCAGCAGTGGCCAGGACAGGGTGGGTGGCTACACCTTC
TRBV7-3,-,TRBJ2-1,TRBD2,CASSFSSGRENEQFF,TGTGCCAGCAGCTTCTCTAGCGGGAGGGAGAATGAGCAGTTCTTC
TRBV19,-,TRBJ2-2,TRBD2,CASSSQTSGRGRTGELFF,TGTGCCAGTAGTAGCCAGACTAGCGGGAGAGGAAGGACCGGGGAGCTGTTTTTT
TRBV25-1,-,TRBJ2-7,-,CASSAGWGAYEQYF,TGTGCCAGCAGTGCCGGGTGGGGGGCCTACGAGCAGTACTTC
TRBV3-1,-,TRBJ1-3,-,CASSQSVTGNTIYF,TGTGCCAGCAGCCAATCAGTAACTGGAAACACCATATATTTT
TRBV3-1,many,TRBJ1-6,TRBD1,CASSKYDRDNSPLHF,TGTGCCAGCAGCAAATACGACAGGGATAATTCACCCCTCCACTTT
TRBV2,many,TRBJ1-2,-,CASSLAGAPYGYTF,TGTGCCAGTAGTCTTGCCGGGGCACCTTATGGCTACACCTTC
TRBV6-1,-,TRBJ1-3,TRBD1,CASRTGTATSGNTIYF,TGTGCCAGCAGGACTGGGACAGCCACCTCTGGAAACACCATATATTTT
TRBV6-1,-,TRBJ2-7,TRBD2,CASSDLGGEQYF,TGTGCCAGCAGTGATCTCGGGGGGGAGCAGTACTTC
TRBV20-1,once,TRBJ2-3,-,CSASAQDTQYF,TGCAGTGCTAGTGCGCAAGATACGCAGTATTTT
TRBV15,-,TRBJ1-2,TRBD1,CATSRDTGVGYGYTF,TGTGCCACCAGCAGAGATACAGGGGTGGGCTATGGCTACACCTTC